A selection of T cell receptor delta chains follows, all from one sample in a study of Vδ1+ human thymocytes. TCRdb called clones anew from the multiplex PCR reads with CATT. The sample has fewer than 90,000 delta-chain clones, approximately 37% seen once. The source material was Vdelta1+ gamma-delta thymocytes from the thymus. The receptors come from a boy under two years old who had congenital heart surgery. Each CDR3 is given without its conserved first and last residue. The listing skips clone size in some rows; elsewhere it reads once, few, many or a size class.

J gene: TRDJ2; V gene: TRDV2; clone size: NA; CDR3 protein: ACDNLPLFLTAQLF
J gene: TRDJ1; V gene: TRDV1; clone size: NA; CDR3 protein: ALGEFRLPIGNGFGILTDKLI
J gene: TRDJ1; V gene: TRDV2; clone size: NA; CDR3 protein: ACDTGIPIGLI
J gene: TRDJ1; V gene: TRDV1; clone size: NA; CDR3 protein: ALGELRRLPTLWGIFASDKLI
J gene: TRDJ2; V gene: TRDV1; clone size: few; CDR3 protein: ALGELPPWPVHYRGIIVLTAQLF
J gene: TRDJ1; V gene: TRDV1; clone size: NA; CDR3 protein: ALGYSSRGHYFSGGLYTDKLI
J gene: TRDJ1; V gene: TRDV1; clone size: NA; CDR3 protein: ALGETPHLTHSCGGSDKLI
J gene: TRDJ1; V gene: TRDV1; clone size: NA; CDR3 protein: ALGEVGQPTTAPGWYTDKLI
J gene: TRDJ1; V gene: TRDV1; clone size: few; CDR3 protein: ALGEFRGFPLGEGRRVDKLI
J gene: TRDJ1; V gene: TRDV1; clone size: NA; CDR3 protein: ALGELRLYRWGYTDKLI
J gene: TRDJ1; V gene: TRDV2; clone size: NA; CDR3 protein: ACDNIVLGDTRPPYTDKLI
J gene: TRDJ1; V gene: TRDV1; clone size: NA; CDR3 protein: ALGDPLLPSATLGVTMNTDKLI
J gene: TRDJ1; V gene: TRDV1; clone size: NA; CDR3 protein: ALGEQRPDLPGTDKLI
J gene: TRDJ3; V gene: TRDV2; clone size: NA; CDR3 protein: ACDTGLPSYISGDTHWYTRQMF
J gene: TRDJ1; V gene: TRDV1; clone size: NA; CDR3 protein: ALGELHPYLWGTTDKLI
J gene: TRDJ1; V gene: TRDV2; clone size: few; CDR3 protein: ACDTEEGRGILPRDKLI
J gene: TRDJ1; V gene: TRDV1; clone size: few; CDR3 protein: ALGNPLPLPTRDTLPYTDKLI
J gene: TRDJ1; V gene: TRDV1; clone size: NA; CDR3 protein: ALGELRSWGIRDDKLI
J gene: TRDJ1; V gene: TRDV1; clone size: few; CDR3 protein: ALGELMTSLRTGGYQPRYFSTDKLI
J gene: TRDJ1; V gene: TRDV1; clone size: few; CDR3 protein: ALGESRGGFLQLGDTTDKLI
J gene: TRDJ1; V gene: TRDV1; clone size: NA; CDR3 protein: ALGELPRGWGVTYTDKLI
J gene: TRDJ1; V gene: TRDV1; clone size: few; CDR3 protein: ALGEPFLRGVLGDTLRGLI
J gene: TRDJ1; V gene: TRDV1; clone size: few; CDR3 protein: ALGEHVIPPSYWGIRGQAGKLI
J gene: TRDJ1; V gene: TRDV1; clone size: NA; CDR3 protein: ALGEVLGGLDKLI
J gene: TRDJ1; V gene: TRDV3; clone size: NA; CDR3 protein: ALKDTDKLI
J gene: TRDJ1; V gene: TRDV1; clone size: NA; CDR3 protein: ALGAYFPIFVLGVYTDKLI
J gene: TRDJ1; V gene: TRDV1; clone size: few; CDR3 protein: ALGEPASYPPRYWGIPTYTDKLI
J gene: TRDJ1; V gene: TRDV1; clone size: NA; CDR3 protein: ALGPRRRLGIYTDKLI
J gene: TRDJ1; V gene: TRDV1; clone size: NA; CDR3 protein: ALREGLLDVLGVPYTDKLI
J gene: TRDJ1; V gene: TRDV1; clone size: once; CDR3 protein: ALGELAPFLLGDYTDKLI
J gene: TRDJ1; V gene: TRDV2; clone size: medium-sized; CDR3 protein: ACDPFQTDKLI
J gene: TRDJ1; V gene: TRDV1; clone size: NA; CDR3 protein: ALLATRVTSPRYTDKLI
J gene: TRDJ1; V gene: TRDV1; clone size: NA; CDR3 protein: ALGKGSSGGPDKLI
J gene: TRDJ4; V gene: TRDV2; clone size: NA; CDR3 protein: ACDTGPDPNLLGEARQHDTARPLI
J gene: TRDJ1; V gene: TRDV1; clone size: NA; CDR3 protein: ALGEPFLRYPDWGIRRSYTDKLI
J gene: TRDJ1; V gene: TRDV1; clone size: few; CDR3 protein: ALGELGPLPLPPPYTDKLI
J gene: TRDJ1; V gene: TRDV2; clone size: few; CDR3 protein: ACDTNDKLI
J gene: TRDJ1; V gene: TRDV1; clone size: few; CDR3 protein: ALGVASRSRWYTDKLI
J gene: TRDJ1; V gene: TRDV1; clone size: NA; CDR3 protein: ALGEPIPPRKGMLKLI
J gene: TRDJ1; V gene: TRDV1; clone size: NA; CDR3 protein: ALGELLLGDNTDKLI
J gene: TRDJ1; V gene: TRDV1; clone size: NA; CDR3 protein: ALGAVSREADKLI
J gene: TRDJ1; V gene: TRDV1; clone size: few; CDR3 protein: ALGGLYSGGYSDKLI
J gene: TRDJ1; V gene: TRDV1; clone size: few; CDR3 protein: ALGELGLGIARLEGLTDKLI
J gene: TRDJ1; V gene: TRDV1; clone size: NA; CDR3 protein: ALGEIRQLSDKLI
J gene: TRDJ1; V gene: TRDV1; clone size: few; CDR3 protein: ALGEADGLPRELRTDKLI
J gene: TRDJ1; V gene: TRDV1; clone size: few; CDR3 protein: ALGANYGRAENRRTDKLI
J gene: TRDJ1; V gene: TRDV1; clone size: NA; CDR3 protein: ALGELGGYADKLI
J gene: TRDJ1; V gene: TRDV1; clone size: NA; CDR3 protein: ALGDLLRWGIRWSDKLI
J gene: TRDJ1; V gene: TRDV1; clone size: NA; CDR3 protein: ALGELEASEGDYTDKLI